This TCR beta chain was profiled in a study of T cell responses to AZD1222 COVID-19 vaccine (dated by TCRdb to about 2021). Describing the broader study: TCR sequencing was performed for roughly 250 trial participants, of whom some 200 were given two doses of AZD1222 and some 26 were given two doses of MenACWY control vaccine. Enrollment into the trials was organized by age into subgroups of 18-55, 56-69 and 70-plus years, and those subgroups contained roughly 150, 30 and 60 TCR-sequenced participants, respectively.

The investigation overall reported the following: Participants were mostly white British and included more females than males, and it was suggested by the authors that clonal diversity may have been underestimated. The 56-69-year group was small, and its depth increase did not reach significance, likely because of low power. Conclusions about previously exposed vaccinees are limited because only six or seven AZD1222 recipients were SARS-CoV-2 seropositive at baseline. After two AZD1222 doses, spike-specific TCR breadth and depth were significantly higher than at day 0 and than in MenACWY recipients. The whole spike protein was spanned by vaccine-associated CD4 TCRs, and dominant responses were seen in regions 160-218 and 743-854. Because no day 14 peak-response samples were available, repertoires were characterized only after the peak T cell response. Reportedly, close to half of the unique spike-specific TCRs recognized epitopes lying outside the regions that are mutated in the B.1.351 and B.1.1.7 variants.

This clone was found once. What antigen it recognizes has not been identified. Nothing much larger sits one base from this clone, and base qualities are not available. Per the germline V gene, SGHRS is the CDR1 and YFSETQ is the CDR2. V loses 1 base of germline sequence and J loses 2 bases, and the interval between the two ends is 6 bases. From the cysteine up to the phenylalanine, the CDR3 has a length of 13 residues. Only the CDR3 part of the read is kept: 39 bases, read in frame from the first base. Reading the label with the study, this specimen's time point is: baseline before first vaccination. The sample's treatment or condition label, decoded: meningococcal conjugate vaccine given as trial control. Samples from vaccinated people were obtained from the UK trials COV001 and COV002, which included a single-blind randomized controlled phase 2/3 trial of AZD1222 (ChAdOx1 nCoV-19) in healthy adults. Trial participant PBMC samples were collected at day 0 and day 28 after the second dose for TCRbeta chain sequencing.

The CDR3 regions of human TCRbeta chains were analyzed by immunosequencing. In the original analysis: Repertoire TCRs were checked for matches against a reference library of SARS-CoV-2-specific TCRs that had been generated using the MIRA antigen-specificity platform. Breadth was defined as the fraction of unique TCRs that were SARS-CoV-2-associated. Depth was defined as the fraction of total T cells that were SARS-CoV-2-associated. Each spike-specific TCR was assigned to its reactive spike region and to a CD4 or CD8 class using the MIRA data. Log10-transformed breadth and depth values were compared by one-way ANOVA with Sidak's multiple comparisons tests. What TCRdb holds here is the immuneACCESS table cut down to in-frame rearrangements. Part of the clones is not present; checked against another copy, under half of the missing clones reflect an unresolved V gene, and the others are unexplained. V and J calls plus clone size are reproduced from that table; the DNA served to infer D and trimming. For this sample the table gives about 140,000 clones, of which 90% to 95% were detected only once. Of the sample, around 0.85% falls within the top ten clones.

The chain uses TRBV5-1 and TRBJ1-2; the D gene is unclear. The sequencing used peripheral blood, collected on day 0 of MenACWY control vaccination. The sequence was collected from an adult in good health. The DNA sequence is TGCGCCAGCAGCTTGCGAGAAAACTATGGCTACACCTTC. The translation is CASSLRENYGYTF.